This TCR beta chain was identified in a study of cytomegalovirus exposure and HLA in healthy donors. General study results and limits: Researchers counted approximately 160 TCR beta chains as cytomegalovirus-associated. There were some public TCRs occurring in many donors, but most TCR sequences were rare. There were reportedly fewer N-insertions in an Asian-associated ancestry cluster than the approximately 630-donor mean, in a later analysis.

Comments on this clone: The antigen remains undetermined.

Vbeta (60) and Jbeta (13) primers were used in the PCR. Method: immunoSEQ multiplex PCR; TCRdb's copy keeps in-frame clones and lacks some. Of about 120,000 clones in the sample, 78% are singletons; the top ten hold approximately 11%. Germline V gene lookup returns CDR1 WSHSY and CDR2 SAAADI. CDR3 length equals 13 residues. Unmatched junction bases numbered 5, after V lost 6 bases and J lost 6 bases. The TCR originated in a man aged 25 to 40 in good health and CMV-seropositive. The chain is built from TRBV10-2 and TRBJ1-5; 7 bases map to TRBD1. The sequenced material came from PBMCs. CDR3 region: CASRSTGVQPQHF. CDR3 bases: TGCGCCAGCAGAAGTACAGGGGTTCAGCCCCAGCATTTT.